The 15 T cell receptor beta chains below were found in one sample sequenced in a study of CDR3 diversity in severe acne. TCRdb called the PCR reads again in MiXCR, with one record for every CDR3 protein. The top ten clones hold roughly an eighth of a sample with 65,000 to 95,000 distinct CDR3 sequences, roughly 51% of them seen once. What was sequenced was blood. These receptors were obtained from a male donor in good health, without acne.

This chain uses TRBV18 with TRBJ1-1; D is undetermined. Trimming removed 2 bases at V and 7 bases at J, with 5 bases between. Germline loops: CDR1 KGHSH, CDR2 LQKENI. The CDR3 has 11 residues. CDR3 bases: TGTGCCAGCTCACCAAGTAATGAAGCTTTCTTT. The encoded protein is CASSPSNEAFF.

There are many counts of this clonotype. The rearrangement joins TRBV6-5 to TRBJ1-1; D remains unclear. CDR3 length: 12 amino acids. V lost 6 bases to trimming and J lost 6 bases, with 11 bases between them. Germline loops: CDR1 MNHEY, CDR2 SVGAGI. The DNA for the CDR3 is TGTGCCAGCAGCCGTGGGGTGGCTGAAGCTTTCTTT. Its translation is CASSRGVAEAFF.

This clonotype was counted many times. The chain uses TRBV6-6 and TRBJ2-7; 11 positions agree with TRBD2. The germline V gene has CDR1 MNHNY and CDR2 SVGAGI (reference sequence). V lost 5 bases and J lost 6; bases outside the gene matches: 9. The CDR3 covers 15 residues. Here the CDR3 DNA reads TGTGCCAGCAGTCTATTAGCGGGGGGGCCAGGCGAGCAGTACTTC. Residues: CASSLLAGGPGEQYF.

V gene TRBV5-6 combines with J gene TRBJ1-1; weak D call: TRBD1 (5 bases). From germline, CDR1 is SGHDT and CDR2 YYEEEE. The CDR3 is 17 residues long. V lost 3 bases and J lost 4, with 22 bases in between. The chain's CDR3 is CASSSTVNYFRSTEAFF. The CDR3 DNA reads TGTGCCAGCAGCTCGACAGTGAATTATTTCCGCTCCACTGAAGCTTTCTTT.

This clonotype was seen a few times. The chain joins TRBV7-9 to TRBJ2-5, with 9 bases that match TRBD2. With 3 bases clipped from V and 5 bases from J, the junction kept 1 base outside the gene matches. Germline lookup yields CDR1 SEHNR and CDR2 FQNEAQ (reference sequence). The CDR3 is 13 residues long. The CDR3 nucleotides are TGTGCCAGCAGCTTCGCGGGAGGGGAGACCCAGTACTTC. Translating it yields CASSFAGGETQYF.

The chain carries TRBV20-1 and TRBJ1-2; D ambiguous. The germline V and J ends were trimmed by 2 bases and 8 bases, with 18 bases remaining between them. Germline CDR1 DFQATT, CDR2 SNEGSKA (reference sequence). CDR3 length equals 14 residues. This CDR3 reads CSARRPGTLRGYTF. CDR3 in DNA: TGCAGTGCTAGACGCCCCGGCACTCTAAGAGGCTACACCTTC.

The CDR3 DNA is TGCGCCAGCAGCTTGGAACAGGGGGCTAGCAATGAGCAGTTCTTC. Protein sequence: CASSLEQGASNEQFF. V usage is TRBV5-1 and J usage is TRBJ2-1; TRBD1 matches at 9 bases. The CDR3 runs to 15 residues. The germline V gene encodes CDR1 SGHRS and CDR2 YFSETQ. J was trimmed by 6 bases and V by 0 bases; bases with no gene match: 4.

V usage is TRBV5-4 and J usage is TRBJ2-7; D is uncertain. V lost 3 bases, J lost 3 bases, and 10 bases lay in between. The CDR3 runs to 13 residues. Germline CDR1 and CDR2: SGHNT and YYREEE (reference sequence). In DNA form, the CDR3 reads TGTGCCAGCAGCTCTGTAGAAAACTACGAGCAGTACTTC. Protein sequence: CASSSVENYEQYF.

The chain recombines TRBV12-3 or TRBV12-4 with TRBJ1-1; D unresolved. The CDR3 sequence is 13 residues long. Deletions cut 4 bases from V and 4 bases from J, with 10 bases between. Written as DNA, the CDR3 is TGTGCCAGCAGTTATGGGCGGACCACTGAAGCTTTCTTT. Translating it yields CASSYGRTTEAFF.

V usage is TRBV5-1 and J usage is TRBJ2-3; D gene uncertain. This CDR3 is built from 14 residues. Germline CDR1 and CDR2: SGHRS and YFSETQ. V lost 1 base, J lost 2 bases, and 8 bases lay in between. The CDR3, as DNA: TGCGCCAGCAGCTTGTTGTCTCCCACAGATACGCAGTATTTT. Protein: CASSLLSPTDTQYF.

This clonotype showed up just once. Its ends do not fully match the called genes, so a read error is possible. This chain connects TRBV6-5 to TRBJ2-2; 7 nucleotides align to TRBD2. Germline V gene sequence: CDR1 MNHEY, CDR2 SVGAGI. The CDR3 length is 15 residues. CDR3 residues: CASSYNGGNTGGLFF. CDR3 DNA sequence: TGTGCCAGCAGTTACAACGGGGGGAACACCGGGGGGCTGTTTTTT.

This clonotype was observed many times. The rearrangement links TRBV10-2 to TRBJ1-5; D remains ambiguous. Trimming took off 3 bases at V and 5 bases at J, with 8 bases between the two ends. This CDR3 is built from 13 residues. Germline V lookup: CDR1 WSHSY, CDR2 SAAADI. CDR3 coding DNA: TGCGCCAGCAGTGATAAAGGACATCAGCCCCAGCATTTT. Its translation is CASSDKGHQPQHF.

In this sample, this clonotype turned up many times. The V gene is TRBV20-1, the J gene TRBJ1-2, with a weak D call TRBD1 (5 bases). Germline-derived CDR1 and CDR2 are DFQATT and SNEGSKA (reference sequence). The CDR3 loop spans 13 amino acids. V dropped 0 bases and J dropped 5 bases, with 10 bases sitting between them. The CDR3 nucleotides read TGCAGTGCTAGAGATGACAGTATGTATGGCTACACCTTC. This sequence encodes CSARDDSMYGYTF.

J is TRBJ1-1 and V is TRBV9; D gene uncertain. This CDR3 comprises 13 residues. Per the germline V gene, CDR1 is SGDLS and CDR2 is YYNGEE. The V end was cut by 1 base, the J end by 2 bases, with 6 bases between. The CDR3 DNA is TGTGCCAGCAGCGTAAACAGTAACACTGAAGCTTTCTTT. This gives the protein CASSVNSNTEAFF.

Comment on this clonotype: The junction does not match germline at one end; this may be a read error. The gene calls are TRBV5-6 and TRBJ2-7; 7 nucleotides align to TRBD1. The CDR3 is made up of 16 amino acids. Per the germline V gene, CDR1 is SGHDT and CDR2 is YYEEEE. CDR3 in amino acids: CASSFISGTAPNELYF. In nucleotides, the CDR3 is TGTGCCAGCAGCTTTATTTCCGGGACAGCCCCGAACGAGCTGTACTTC.